These T cell receptor beta chains were read from a single sample in a study of cytomegalovirus exposure and HLA in healthy donors. Clones were read by immunoSEQ multiplex PCR, and TCRdb kept only the in-frame ones, dropping some. The sample holds 99,000 or so clones, about 9.5% seen once. Sample: PBMCs. The source is a man in his forties or fifties in good health and CMV-seropositive. Both conserved end residues are part of each CDR3. A D gene is named only where the DNA matches it firmly. For some rows the clone size is stated as once, few or many, or as a class when expanded; others skip it.

D | J | size | V | CDR3 | DNA
TRBD1 | TRBJ2-7 | . | TRBV6-1 | CASSDRGNYEQYF | TGTGCCAGCAGTGACAGGGGGAATTACGAGCAGTACTTC
. | TRBJ1-3 | . | TRBV5-1 | CASRPWAGASGNTIYF | TGCGCCAGCAGACCCTGGGCAGGGGCCTCTGGAAACACCATATATTTT
TRBD2 | TRBJ2-7 | few | TRBV27 | CASRGLAGGWEQYF | TGTGCCAGCAGGGGACTAGCGGGAGGATGGGAGCAGTACTTC
. | TRBJ2-7 | . | TRBV6-5 | CASSYSREYEQYF | TGTGCCAGCAGTTACTCTCGTGAGTACGAGCAGTACTTC
TRBD1 | TRBJ1-6 | few | TRBV25-1 | CASRGTENSPLHF | TGTGCCAGCAGGGGGACAGAGAATTCACCCCTCCACTTT
. | TRBJ2-1 | few | TRBV12-5 | CASGLREQFF | TGTGCTAGTGGTTTGCGGGAGCAGTTCTTC
. | TRBJ2-1 | few | TRBV4-3 | CASSQALRVPYNEQFF | TGCGCCAGCAGCCAAGCTCTACGGGTTCCCTACAATGAGCAGTTCTTC
TRBD1 | TRBJ2-7 | few | TRBV7-9 | CASSSNPGQDSYEQYF | TGTGCCAGCAGCTCGAACCCGGGACAGGACTCCTACGAGCAGTACTTC
TRBD1 | TRBJ2-1 | . | TRBV6-1 | CASSEASRGPYNEQFF | TGTGCCAGCAGTGAAGCGAGCAGGGGGCCCTACAATGAGCAGTTCTTC
. | TRBJ2-7 | . | TRBV11-3 | CASSPGGVTYEQYF | TGTGCCAGCAGCCCCGGGGGTGTAACCTACGAGCAGTACTTC
TRBD2 | TRBJ2-3 | few | TRBV19 | CASRTIPGLADGGTDTQYF | TGTGCCAGCCGGACCATTCCGGGACTAGCGGACGGCGGCACAGATACGCAGTATTTT
. | TRBJ1-4 | . | TRBV20-1 | CSGQEGEKLFF | TGCAGTGGGCAGGAGGGGGAAAAACTGTTTTTT
. | TRBJ2-7 | . | TRBV6-5 | CASSYFNEQYF | TGTGCCAGCAGTTACTTCAACGAGCAGTACTTC
TRBD1 | TRBJ2-1 | . | TRBV29-1 | CSVDREFYNEQFF | TGCAGCGTGGACAGGGAATTCTACAATGAGCAGTTCTTC
. | TRBJ2-5 | few | TRBV7-2 | CASSESRTGLETQYF | TGTGCCAGCAGCGAGAGCCGTACAGGGTTGGAGACCCAGTACTTC
. | TRBJ2-7 | . | TRBV14 | CASSQDGFSKGDYEQYF | TGTGCCAGCAGCCAAGATGGATTCTCGAAAGGGGACTACGAGCAGTACTTC
TRBD2 | TRBJ2-1 | . | TRBV2 | CASQDRGLAGVNEQFF | TGTGCCAGCCAAGACAGAGGACTAGCGGGAGTTAATGAGCAGTTCTTC
. | TRBJ2-3 | few | TRBV5-1 | CASSQRYGGSTDTQYF | TGCGCCAGCAGCCAGCGATACGGGGGTAGCACAGATACGCAGTATTTT
. | TRBJ1-4 | . | TRBV13 | CASSFKWLNEKLFF | TGTGCCAGCAGCTTTAAGTGGCTGAATGAAAAACTGTTTTTT
TRBD1 | TRBJ2-7 | . | TRBV28 | CASSSSGQGGYEQYF | TGTGCCAGCAGTAGCTCGGGACAGGGGGGGTACGAGCAGTACTTC
. | TRBJ2-1 | . | TRBV9 | CASSVEGVPNEQFF | TGTGCCAGCAGCGTAGAGGGGGTGCCCAATGAGCAGTTCTTC
TRBD1 | TRBJ2-1 | . | TRBV19 | CASSTPGQGSNEQFF | TGTGCCAGTAGTACGCCGGGACAGGGTTCCAATGAGCAGTTCTTC
TRBD2 | TRBJ2-2 | few | TRBV25-1 | CASSEWGGRAGSTGELFF | TGTGCCAGCAGTGAATGGGGCGGGAGGGCCGGGAGCACCGGGGAGCTGTTTTTT
. | TRBJ2-7 | . | TRBV6-5 | CASSYEQEYEQYF | TGTGCCAGCAGTTACGAACAGGAGTACGAGCAGTACTTC
. | TRBJ1-1 | . | TRBV27 | CASSLFVNTEAFF | TGTGCCAGCAGTTTATTCGTGAACACTGAAGCTTTCTTT
. | TRBJ1-2 | . | TRBV2 | CASSEAGAGYTF | TGTGCCAGCAGTGAGGCAGGGGCTGGCTACACCTTC
. | TRBJ2-7 | few | TRBV6-7 | CASSHYEQYF | TGTGCCAGCAGTCACTACGAGCAGTACTTC
. | TRBJ2-1 | few | TRBV6-1 | CASKPGEPNEQFF | TGTGCCAGCAAACCGGGAGAGCCCAATGAGCAGTTCTTC
TRBD2 | TRBJ2-7 | . | TRBV19 | CASSRGLAGESDEQYF | TGTGCCAGTAGTAGGGGACTAGCGGGAGAGTCCGACGAGCAGTACTTC
TRBD2 | TRBJ2-7 | few | TRBV2 | CATLRGLAGLSYEQYF | TGTGCCACCTTAAGGGGACTAGCGGGACTCTCCTACGAGCAGTACTTC
TRBD1 | TRBJ2-3 | . | TRBV7-9 | CASSRDRTQYF | TGTGCCAGCAGCCGGGACAGGACGCAGTATTTT
. | TRBJ2-7 | few | TRBV6-5 | CASSSLAGWSYEQYF | TGTGCCAGCAGTTCCCTGGCGGGATGGTCCTACGAGCAGTACTTC
TRBD2 | TRBJ2-3 | medium-sized | TRBV6-1 | CASSGLAGGPDTQYF | TGTGCCAGCAGTGGACTAGCGGGAGGGCCAGATACGCAGTATTTT
TRBD2 | TRBJ2-7 | . | TRBV28 | CASRYGTSGRNEQYF | TGTGCCAGCAGGTATGGGACTAGCGGGAGAAACGAGCAGTACTTC
. | TRBJ2-7 | few | TRBV30 | CAWSTRVSYEQYF | TGTGCCTGGAGTACCAGGGTGTCCTACGAGCAGTACTTC
. | TRBJ2-7 | few | TRBV6-1 | CASSVSTGNYEQYF | TGTGCCAGCAGCGTATCCACAGGGAACTACGAGCAGTACTTC
. | TRBJ1-2 | few | TRBV4-2 | CASSQDGGWDGYTF | TGTGCCAGCAGCCAAGATGGGGGGTGGGATGGCTACACCTTC
TRBD1 | TRBJ1-5 | . | TRBV19 | CASSIEGDRASNQPQHF | TGTGCCAGTAGTATAGAAGGGGACAGGGCTAGCAATCAGCCCCAGCATTTT
. | TRBJ2-5 | once | TRBV11-2 | CASSLDTRETQYF | TGTGCCAGCAGCTTAGATACGAGGGAGACCCAGTACTTC
. | TRBJ2-5 | . | TRBV5-1 | CASSLASGIQETQYF | TGCGCCAGCAGCTTGGCCTCGGGGATCCAAGAGACCCAGTACTTC
TRBD1 | TRBJ2-1 | . | TRBV5-4 | CASSPDRGSYNEQFF | TGTGCCAGCAGCCCGGACAGGGGCTCCTACAATGAGCAGTTCTTC
. | TRBJ1-1 | . | TRBV27 | CASSLGANTEAFF | TGTGCCAGCAGTTTAGGGGCGAACACTGAAGCTTTCTTT
. | TRBJ2-7 | few | TRBV6-6 | CASSPPSYEQYF | TGTGCCAGCAGCCCTCCTAGCTACGAGCAGTACTTC
. | TRBJ2-7 | . | TRBV28 | CASSLGLPAYEQYF | TGTGCCAGCAGTTTGGGACTCCCGGCCTACGAGCAGTACTTC
. | TRBJ2-5 | few | TRBV27 | CASSQGRGETQYF | TGTGCCAGCAGCCAGGGTAGAGGCGAGACCCAGTACTTC
TRBD2 | TRBJ2-3 | . | TRBV6-4 | CASSEASGRSDTQYF | TGTGCCAGCAGTGAAGCCAGCGGGAGATCAGATACGCAGTATTTT
. | TRBJ1-2 | few | TRBV5-8 | CASSLGQFIYGYTF | TGTGCCAGCAGCTTGGGACAGTTCATCTATGGCTACACCTTC
. | TRBJ2-1 | . | TRBV6-1 | CASSESGVNEQFF | TGTGCCAGCAGTGAGTCAGGGGTCAATGAGCAGTTCTTC
. | TRBJ1-5 | few | TRBV6-5 | CASRPPGSRDQPQHF | TGTGCCAGCAGACCTCCGGGGAGTAGAGATCAGCCCCAGCATTTT
. | TRBJ2-4 | few | TRBV27 | CASSLHREPNAKNIQYF | TGTGCCAGCAGTTTACACCGGGAACCTAACGCCAAAAACATTCAGTACTTC
. | TRBJ2-7 | many | TRBV6-5 | CASSRGGTSYEQYF | TGTGCCAGCAGTAGGGGGGGGACCTCCTACGAGCAGTACTTC
TRBD2 | TRBJ2-1 | . | TRBV7-9 | CASSSSGSGEQFF | TGTGCCAGCAGTTCTAGCGGGAGCGGGGAGCAGTTCTTC
. | TRBJ2-3 | medium-sized | TRBV6-6 | CASSYRDTDTQYF | TGTGCCAGCAGTTACAGAGACACAGATACGCAGTATTTT
. | TRBJ2-2 | few | TRBV4-2 | CASSQDPTTGELFF | TGTGCCAGCAGCCAAGACCCAACAACGGGGGAGCTGTTTTTT
. | TRBJ2-2 | few | TRBV7-8 | CASSPVQGWGTGELFF | TGTGCCAGCAGCCCTGTGCAGGGCTGGGGCACCGGGGAGCTGTTTTTT